These 18 T cell receptor beta chains share one sample of origin, sequenced in a study of T cell repertoires in cytomegalovirus infection (dated by TCRdb to the late 2010s). Sequencing used an Illumina HiSeq 1500. TCRdb passed the public sequencing reads through fastp at Q25 and MiXCR, retaining productive beta sequences. Entries that share a CDR3 protein sequence are merged under the most common genes and DNA. This sample holds some 150,000 distinct CDR3 sequences; roughly 6% were observed only once. Approximately 18% of the sample is taken by the ten largest. The sample taken for sequencing was PBMCs. The receptors come from a human donor in good health (CMV status not recorded). Some clones in this sample may be carry-over from other donors' samples.

This clonotype appeared many times. This rearrangement joins TRBV7-2 to TRBJ1-2; D is uncertain. This CDR3 contains 15 residues. Per germline, CDR1 SGHTA and CDR2 FQGNSA. Trimming took off 1 base at V and 4 bases at J, with 13 bases between the two ends. As DNA, the CDR3 is TGTGCCAGCAGCTTAGATCCCAGTCAGCTCTATGGCTACACCTTC. Its protein product is CASSLDPSQLYGYTF. Full variable domain (rest looked up from reference TRBV7-2 and TRBJ1-2): GAGVSQSPSNKVTEKGKDVELRCDPISGHTALYWYRQSLGQGLEFLIYFQGNSAPDKSGLPSDRFSAERTGGSVSTLTIQRTQQEDSAVYLCASSLDPSQLYGYTFGSGTRLTVV.

The chain carries TRBV12-3 or TRBV12-4 and TRBJ2-7; the D is unclear. The CDR3 totals 15 residues. V was cut by 2 bases and J by 5 bases, with 16 bases left in between. CDR3 residues: CASSLRAQPANEQYF. CDR3 DNA sequence: TGTGCCAGCAGTTTAAGGGCCCAACCGGCCAACGAGCAGTACTTC.

Ten or more counts support this clonotype. The chain couples TRBV28 to TRBJ1-5; D gene ambiguous. The germline V gene has CDR1 MDHEN and CDR2 SYDVKM. The CDR3 sequence is 16 residues long. Trimming took off 6 bases at V and 0 bases at J, with 15 bases between the two ends. The CDR3 coding sequence is TGTGCCAGCAGGGTCCGTGCGGGGTCTAGCAATCAGCCCCAGCATTTT. Translated, it gives CASRVRAGSSNQPQHF.

This clonotype occurred many times. The rearrangement links TRBV18 to TRBJ2-3, with D unclear. CDR1 and CDR2 (germline): KGHSH, LQKENI. The germline V and J ends were trimmed by 0 bases and 0 bases, with 7 bases remaining between them. There are 15 residues in the CDR3. The CDR3 region has the DNA TGTGCCAGCTCACCACCGACATGGAGCACAGATACGCAGTATTTT. This codes for CASSPPTWSTDTQYF.

About this clonotype itself: A read error is possible here, since a much larger clone lies one base away. V and J are TRBV12-3 or TRBV12-4 and TRBJ1-5; TRBD1 might be the D (5 bases). CDR3 size: 14 residues. CDR3 residues: CASSFGTSRQRQHF. DNA for the CDR3: TGTGCCAGCAGTTTTGGGACCTCACGTCAGCGCCAGCATTTT.

The sample holds many counts of this clonotype. The chain uses TRBV7-2 and TRBJ1-2, with 7 bases matching TRBD1. Germline V CDR1 and CDR2: SGHTA, FQGNSA. V was pared by 4 bases and J by 8 bases, with 4 bases of the junction left unmatched. The CDR3 has 12 residues. The chain's CDR3 is CASSSTGQGYTF. The DNA for the CDR3 is TGTGCCAGCAGCTCGACAGGGCAAGGCTACACCTTC.

The V call is TRBV29-1, the J call TRBJ2-1, with D perhaps given as TRBD1 or TRBD2 (5 bases each). The CDR3 length is 11 residues. Germline values: CDR1 SQVTM, CDR2 ANQGSEA. Between the trimmed V and J ends, which lost 5 bases and 7 bases, there was a span of 9 bases. CDR3 protein: CSVPGRNEQFF. CDR3 bases: TGCAGCGTTCCGGGGCGGAATGAGCAGTTCTTC.

There are many counts of this clonotype. The chain employs TRBV7-9 and TRBJ1-4, with no clear D. The germline V and J ends were trimmed by 3 bases and 2 bases, with 4 bases remaining between them. This CDR3 has 13 residues. The germline V gene has CDR1 SEHNR and CDR2 FQNEAQ (reference sequence). CDR3 DNA: TGTGCCAGCAGCTTCGATACTAATGAAAAACTGTTTTTT. This encodes CASSFDTNEKLFF.

Many counts were recorded for this clonotype. The chain links TRBV29-1 to TRBJ1-3; TRBD1 aligns across 9 bases. This CDR3 contains 16 residues. Per the germline V gene, CDR1 is SQVTM and CDR2 is ANQGSEA. Here the CDR3 reads CSVSPRGQGYGNTIYF. DNA for the CDR3: TGCAGTGTAAGCCCTCGCGGACAGGGGTACGGAAACACCATATATTTT.

Turning to this clonotype: This may stem from a read error, because a much larger clone lies one nucleotide away. The rearrangement uses TRBV13 and TRBJ2-7; the D gene is possibly TRBD1 (5 bases). Trimming removed 6 bases from V and 1 base from J, with 16 bases in between. Germline-derived CDR1 and CDR2 are PRHDT and FYEKMQ (reference sequence). The CDR3 extends over 15 amino acids. For the CDR3, the DNA is TGTGCCAGCAGGTTCAGGGAAAGAACTTCCTACGAGCAGTACTTC. This encodes CASRFRERTSYEQYF.

Ten or more counts support this clonotype. This sequence joins TRBV6-1 and TRBJ2-1; 7 bases line up with TRBD2. In germline, CDR1 is MNHNS, CDR2 SASEGT. This CDR3 comprises 16 residues. V gave up 2 bases and J gave up 4 bases; unmatched junction bases: 8. The CDR3 here is CASSERGGGTYNEQFF. CDR3 in DNA: TGTGCCAGCAGTGAAAGGGGCGGGGGAACGTACAATGAGCAGTTCTTC.

The chain recombines TRBV2 with TRBJ1-5; D gene unclear. This CDR3 spans 13 amino acids. Trimming shortened V by 6 bases and J by 6 bases, and 12 bases separated the two germline ends. Germline CDR1 SNHLY, CDR2 FYNNEI. DNA of the CDR3: TGTGCCAGCAGCCCCTCCCCGGGTCAGCCCCAGCATTTT. Its translation is CASSPSPGQPQHF.

This clonotype was detected only a few times. This sequence joins TRBV10-3 and TRBJ1-4; D is ambiguous. V lost 1 base, J lost 8 bases, and 5 bases lay in between. The CDR3 is 12 amino acids. Germline V gene data show CDR1 as ENHRY and CDR2 as SYGVKD. The CDR3 DNA reads as TGTGCCATCAGTGAGTTGCGGGAAAAACTGTTTTTT. Amino acid sequence: CAISELREKLFF.

CDR3 in amino acids: CASSPRTSPGFQETQYF. The DNA for the CDR3 is TGTGCCAGCAGCCCACGGACTAGCCCAGGGTTTCAAGAGACCCAGTACTTC. The rearrangement links TRBV4-2 to TRBJ2-5; 8 nucleotides match TRBD2. CDR1 is LGHNA, CDR2 YNFKEQ, per germline. This CDR3 has 17 amino acids. V gave up 4 bases and J gave up 2 bases; unmatched junction bases: 12.

Remarks on this clonotype: This may arise from a read error, as a much more abundant clone is one base away. This sequence joins TRBV7-8 and TRBJ1-1; the D gene is possibly TRBD1 (6 bases). Germline V gene sequence: CDR1 SGHVS, CDR2 FQNEAQ. CDR3 size: 15 residues. V lost 5 bases, J lost 3 bases, and 16 bases lay in between. The CDR3 nucleotides are TGTGCCAGCAGCCTCTTTGGGGGGCCGGACACTGAAGCTTTCTTT. Its translation is CASSLFGGPDTEAFF.

The chain has TRBV6-1 and TRBJ2-1, with D tentatively TRBD2 (6 bases). Germline values: CDR1 MNHNS, CDR2 SASEGT. V was trimmed by 3 bases and J by 3 bases, leaving 18 bases between them. This CDR3 has 17 amino acids. The CDR3 spells CASSDQGRRGNYNEQFF. CDR3 coding DNA: TGTGCCAGCAGTGATCAGGGACGGAGGGGAAACTACAATGAGCAGTTCTTC.

This clonotype has a count of ten or more. The V call is TRBV7-2, the J call TRBJ2-7; D uncertain. V lost 5 bases and J lost 4, with 9 bases in between. The CDR3 sequence is 12 residues long. Germline assignment: CDR1 SGHTA and CDR2 FQGNSA. DNA of the CDR3: TGTGCCAGCAGCCGGCGGATATACGAGCAGTACTTC. It codes for CASSRRIYEQYF.

The rearrangement links TRBV7-2 to TRBJ2-4, with TRBD1 matching over 7 bases. The CDR3 has 13 residues. Germline V gives CDR1 SGHTA, CDR2 FQGNSA. The ends lost 5 bases at V and 5 bases at J; junction bases unmatched: 3. Here the CDR3 DNA reads TGTGCCAGCAGCGCGGACAGGCAAAACATTCAGTACTTC. This gives the protein CASSADRQNIQYF.